This T cell receptor (beta chain) was recovered during a study of circulating tumor DNA in untreated peripheral T-cell lymphoma. Study-wide results and caveats: Tumor-specific clonotypes were found in more than 65% of patients.

The tumor tissue sample was taken at baseline before any treatment. TCRdb keeps only in-frame clones here, not all; method: immunoSEQ multiplex PCR. The sample contains about 9,200 clones, approximately 72% of which appear only once. Comments on this clone: The antigen remains undetermined.

The CDR3 contains 13 residues. From germline, CDR1 is MNHGY and CDR2 SAAAGT. Trimming left V 8 bases short and J 3 bases short, with 13 bases between. The chain links TRBV6-8 to TRBJ1-2; D is unresolved. The TCR comes from a human donor with peripheral T-cell lymphoma. Sequencing was done on a sample of tumor tissue. The CDR3 here is CASGRMSDYGYTF. The CDR3 region has the DNA TGTGCCAGCGGTAGGATGTCTGACTATGGCTACACCTTC.